The source of this T cell receptor (beta chain) is a study of CD8 T cells in ankylosing spondylitis. TCRdb re-called the 5' RACE reads with MiXCR, one entry per CDR3 protein. This table holds around 32,000 distinct CDR3 sequences, about 6.8% found once. V lost 5 bases, J lost 3 bases, and 12 bases stayed unmatched. CDR3 length: 16 residues. Germline V CDR1 and CDR2: SEHNR, FQNEAQ (reference sequence). The chain recombines TRBV7-9 with TRBJ2-7, with 8 bases matching TRBD2. This clonotype originated in a male donor with ankylosing spondylitis or in good health (not recorded which). Sequenced input: blood, either unsorted or a sorted T cell fraction (not recorded which). The CDR3 DNA sequence: TGTGCCAGCAGCAGCTTAAGGACTAGCACCTTCTACGAGCAGTACTTC. It encodes CASSSLRTSTFYEQYF.